This entry is about one T cell receptor beta chain. What it binds is unknown. Healthy people donating bone marrow made up the donors. Trimming took off 7 bases at V and 4 bases at J, with 19 bases between the two ends. The CDR3 is 15 amino acids. CDR1 and CDR2 (germline): SNHLY, FYNNEI. The data derive from a study of cytomegalovirus exposure and HLA in healthy donors. Both 60 Vbeta primers and 13 Jbeta primers went into the PCR. Only in-frame clones appear in the TCRdb table, and some are missing; sequencing was by immunoSEQ multiplex PCR. The clone table shows about 200,000 clones, with the ten largest holding 1.1%. General observations from the study: CMV antigen specificity was confirmed in vitro for three CMV-associated chains. Based on reports, TCR beta sequences accurately predicted HLA-A and HLA-B alleles for most subjects.

The chain joins TRBV2 to TRBJ1-1; D possibly corresponds to TRBD1 (6 bases). The sequence was obtained from a girl aged 2-9 years in good health and CMV-seropositive. The sample taken for sequencing was PBMCs. CDR3 loop: CASNPQGGRFTEAFF. CDR3 coding DNA: TGTGCCAGCAACCCACAGGGAGGGAGGTTCACTGAAGCTTTCTTT. Drawing the rest from reference TRBV2 and TRBJ1-1, the complete variable domain is EPEVTQTPSHQVTQMGQEVILRCVPISNHLYFYWYRQILGQKVEFLVSFYNNEISEKSEIFDDQFSVERPDGSNFTLKIRSTKLEDSAMYFCASNPQGGRFTEAFFGQGTRLTVV.